This T cell receptor (beta chain) was found in a study of post-analysis software for immune sequencing data. About the study: Disease courses included relapsing-remitting, secondary progressive and progressive-relapsing multiple sclerosis. Study-wide points: Normalized Chao1 diversity was significantly reduced in patients versus controls. Pronounced co-clustering by F measure was evident among identically batched samples. Controls had lower frequencies than patients of 4 or 5 TRBV segments, which included TRBV5-6, TRBV5-1 and TRBV20-1.

With V trimmed by 1 base and J by 7 bases, 8 bases remained unmatched. The CDR3 consists of 14 residues. Looked up from germline, CDR1 is DFQATT and CDR2 is SNEGSKA (reference sequence). As for this clonotype: What it binds is unknown.

Unique-molecular-identifier-tagged TCR beta cDNA libraries were used. A population of roughly 0.85 to 10 million T cells gave rise to a few hundred thousand cDNA molecules. TCRdb passed the PCR reads through MiXCR, listing each CDR3 protein once. Found here are roughly 700,000 distinct CDR3 sequences, less than 35% of them singletons; the top ten hold under 0.7%. This chain links TRBV20-1 with TRBJ1-2, with 8 bases aligning to TRBD1. The source material was blood. This sequence was found in a girl aged 5-17 years with multiple sclerosis. The DNA for the CDR3 is TGCAGTGCTAGAGGTCCAGGGGGCGCAGGTGGCTACACCTTC. Protein sequence: CSARGPGGAGGYTF.